What follows are 26 T cell receptor beta chains derived from one specimen sequenced in a study of cytomegalovirus exposure and HLA in healthy donors. 60 Vbeta and 13 Jbeta primers were used in PCR. Sequencing was performed with immunoSEQ multiplex PCR; in TCRdb, only in-frame clones are kept and a portion is missing. The data contain approximately 130,000 clones, 65% to 80% of them singletons. Sequenced sample: PBMCs. The source is a woman aged 40 to 50 in good health and CMV-seropositive.

The rearrangement uses TRBV6-1 and TRBJ2-7; D perhaps matches TRBD2 (5 bases). The CDR3 contains 12 residues. V lost 7 bases to trimming and J lost 1 base, with 8 bases between them. Germline loops: CDR1 MNHNS, CDR2 SASEGT. The CDR3 DNA sequence: TGTGCCAGCACGGGGTTTTCCTACGAGCAGTACTTC. Residues: CASTGFSYEQYF.

As DNA, the CDR3 is TGTGCCAGCAGCTTCGGACAGGCGGTTAATGAAAAACTGTTTTTT. This translates into CASSFGQAVNEKLFF. The gene calls are TRBV7-8 and TRBJ1-4, with 7 bases that match TRBD1. Germline CDR1 reads SGHVS; CDR2 reads FQNEAQ. V lost 3 bases to trimming and J lost 4 bases; unmatched junction nucleotides: 5. The CDR3 totals 15 residues.

The chain joins TRBV13 to TRBJ1-4; no clear D gene. The CDR3 is 13 amino acids. Per the germline V gene, CDR1 is PRHDT and CDR2 is FYEKMQ (reference sequence). Trimming took 3 bases from V and 8 from J, leaving 10 bases between them. The CDR3 reads CASSLGTAEKLFF. The CDR3 bases are TGTGCCAGCAGCTTGGGCACCGCCGAAAAACTGTTTTTT.

The V gene is TRBV14, the J gene TRBJ1-2, with TRBD1 as a possible D gene (5 bases). Trimming shortened V by 3 bases and J by 6 bases, and 17 bases separated the two germline ends. In germline, CDR1 is SGHDN, CDR2 FVKESK. The CDR3 extends over 15 amino acids. CDR3 in amino acids: CASSQVLGVRDGYTF. DNA for the CDR3: TGTGCCAGCAGCCAGGTCTTAGGGGTTCGAGATGGCTACACCTTC.

This clone came up a few times. The gene calls are TRBV7-9 and TRBJ1-2; D is uncertain. The V end was cut by 1 base, the J end by 7 bases, with 13 bases between. Germline CDR1 and CDR2: SEHNR and FQNEAQ (reference sequence). CDR3 size: 14 residues. The CDR3 DNA reads TGTGCCAGCAGCTTAGGTAGTACATCGGGTGGCTACACCTTC. The encoded protein is CASSLGSTSGGYTF.

This clone was observed a few times. V and J are TRBV5-6 and TRBJ1-1; D is ambiguous. The length of the CDR3 is 15 residues. Per the germline V gene, CDR1 is SGHDT and CDR2 is YYEEEE. V lost 2 bases to trimming and J lost 5 bases, with 16 bases between them. The CDR3 sequence: CASSFNIHAGTEAFF. CDR3 coding DNA: TGTGCCAGCAGCTTTAATATCCATGCGGGAACTGAAGCTTTCTTT.

This clone was recorded only once. The rearrangement uses TRBV6-1 and TRBJ2-7; 12 nucleotides line up with TRBD2. Germline loops: CDR1 MNHNS, CDR2 SASEGT. CDR3 length equals 14 residues. The V segment lost 10 bases and the J segment 3 bases; nucleotides outside the gene matches: 7. The CDR3 loop is CATLLLAGGYEQYF. CDR3 sequence (DNA): TGTGCCACCCTCCTACTAGCGGGGGGCTACGAGCAGTACTTC.

The chain couples TRBV29-1 to TRBJ1-1; D might be TRBD1 (6 bases). CDR1 SQVTM and CDR2 ANQGSEA come from the germline V gene. Trimming removed 6 bases at V and 7 bases at J, with 15 bases between. The CDR3 runs 12 residues. In DNA, the CDR3 is TGCAGCGTCTGGCTCGGGACAAGTGAAGCTTTCTTT. It translates to CSVWLGTSEAFF.

In this sample, this clone turned up a few times. This sequence joins TRBV28 and TRBJ2-7; D is possibly TRBD1 (5 bases). The V end lost 6 bases, the J end lost 2 bases, and 17 bases lay between the germline ends. Germline V lookup: CDR1 MDHEN, CDR2 SYDVKM. The CDR3 totals 15 residues. The CDR3 sequence: CASRAPEKGPYEQYF. The CDR3 DNA reads TGTGCCAGCAGGGCCCCCGAGAAGGGGCCCTACGAGCAGTACTTC.

For this clone: The junction departs from the called germline gene at one end, perhaps through a read error. The V and J genes are TRBV7-9 and TRBJ1-1, with 8 nucleotides matching TRBD1. The germline V gene encodes CDR1 SEHNR and CDR2 FQNEAQ (reference sequence). CDR3 length equals 17 residues. The CDR3 DNA follows: TGTTCCAGCAGCTTAGCCTCCGGGACAGGTATGAACACTGAAGCTTTCTTT. Its protein product is CSSSLASGTGMNTEAFF.

The chain recombines TRBV6-6 with TRBJ1-2, with TRBD1 matching over 10 bases. V shed 6 bases and J 3 bases; nucleotides not matched to a gene: 7. This CDR3 region has 15 residues. Germline CDR1 and CDR2: MNHNY and SVGAGI (reference sequence). The CDR3 DNA reads as TGTGCCAGCAGGCCCGGGACAGGGGTGGACTATGGCTACACCTTC. The encoded protein is CASRPGTGVDYGYTF.

The chain employs TRBV23-1 and TRBJ2-7; the D is unclear. TRBV23-1 is given ORF status, its function remaining uncertain. The CDR3 spans 14 residues. V lost 4 bases, J lost 3 bases, and 13 bases lay in between. CDR3 DNA: TGCGCCAGCAGTCCGAATCTCCAGGACTACGAGCAGTACTTC. This gives the protein CASSPNLQDYEQYF.

The gene calls are TRBV7-9 and TRBJ2-7, with a tentative D call TRBD2 (5 bases). The CDR3 covers 12 residues. Germline CDR1 reads SEHNR; CDR2 reads FQNEAQ (reference sequence). The V end lost 4 bases, the J end lost 4 bases, and 8 bases lay between the germline ends. The CDR3 loop reads CASSSGIYEQYF. The CDR3 DNA reads TGTGCCAGCAGCTCCGGGATTTACGAGCAGTACTTC.

The rearrangement joins TRBV19 to TRBJ2-1, with D perhaps matching TRBD1 (5 bases). The CDR3 has 15 amino acids. V gave up 5 bases and J gave up 0 bases, with 11 bases separating them. Germline lookup yields CDR1 LNHDA and CDR2 SQIVND (reference sequence). The DNA of the CDR3 is TGTGCCAGTAGTCCCCGACAGATCTCCTACAATGAGCAGTTCTTC. Its protein product is CASSPRQISYNEQFF.

The DNA for the CDR3 is TGCGCCAGCAGCAGCAACAGGGACACTGAAGCTTTCTTT. Its protein product is CASSSNRDTEAFF. This chain uses TRBV5-1 with TRBJ1-1, with D tentatively TRBD1 (6 bases). Trimming left V 4 bases short and J 3 bases short, with 10 bases between. Germline loops: CDR1 SGHRS, CDR2 YFSETQ. This CDR3 has 13 residues. The variable domain in full, with the rest retrieved from reference TRBV5-1 and TRBJ1-1, is KAGVTQTPRYLIKTRGQQVTLSCSPISGHRSVSWYQQTPGQGLQFLFEYFSETQRNKGNFPGRFSGRQFSNSRSEMNVSTLELGDSALYLCASSSNRDTEAFFGQGTRLTVV.

The V and J genes are TRBV4-3 and TRBJ2-3; 15 positions match TRBD2. V was clipped by 5 bases and J by 3 bases; unmatched bases: 9. CDR1 is LGHNA and CDR2 is YSLEER in the germline V gene. The CDR3 is 18 amino acids. CDR3 in amino acids: CASSSPGLAGGSTDTQYF. The DNA of the CDR3 is TGCGCCAGCAGCTCTCCGGGACTAGCGGGGGGAAGTACAGATACGCAGTATTTT.

This rearrangement joins TRBV18 to TRBJ1-1, with 10 bases matching TRBD1. CDR3 length equals 16 residues. The J segment lost 4 bases and the V segment lost 0 bases, leaving 5 bases of the junction unmatched. From germline, CDR1 is KGHSH and CDR2 LQKENI. This CDR3 reads CASSPPHGQGGTEAFF. CDR3 in DNA: TGTGCCAGCTCACCACCCCACGGACAGGGGGGCACTGAAGCTTTCTTT.

The CDR3: CSVLTPGQARNYGYTF. CDR3 nucleotide sequence: TGCAGCGTGCTCACCCCGGGACAGGCAAGAAACTATGGCTACACCTTC. The V call is TRBV29-1, the J call TRBJ1-2, with TRBD1 matching 8 bases. CDR1 is SQVTM, CDR2 ANQGSEA, per germline. Losses at the gene ends were 6 bases for V and 2 bases for J; bases not matched to a gene: 14. The CDR3 spans 16 residues.

This chain joins TRBV7-3 and TRBJ2-3; 8 nucleotides match TRBD2. The J segment lost 2 bases and the V segment lost 4 bases, leaving 8 bases of the junction unmatched. Germline CDR1 is SGHTA and CDR2 is FQGTGA. The CDR3 runs to 16 residues. In DNA, the CDR3 is TGTGCCAGCAGCTCGAAGCTAGCGGGCGACACAGATACGCAGTATTTT. Its protein product is CASSSKLAGDTDTQYF.

The J gene is TRBJ1-3, the V gene TRBV30, with D unclear. V lost 3 bases and J 9 bases, leaving 9 bases between the germline ends. This CDR3 region has 11 residues. CDR1 GTSNPN and CDR2 SVGIG come from the germline V gene (reference sequence). DNA for the CDR3: TGTGCCTGGAGGGATCCTAGCACCATATATTTT. Its translation: CAWRDPSTIYF.

This clone was seen a handful of times. The chain is built from TRBV25-1 and TRBJ2-2; D perhaps matches TRBD2 (6 bases). The CDR3 consists of 14 residues. V was cut by 3 bases and J by 3 bases, with 8 bases left in between. Germline V gene lookup returns CDR1 MGHDK and CDR2 SYGVNS. The CDR3 reads CASSEVADTGELFF. CDR3 DNA: TGTGCCAGCAGTGAGGTAGCGGACACCGGGGAGCTGTTTTTT.

The chain recombines TRBV2 with TRBJ2-1, with 8 positions matching TRBD2. The CDR3 runs 15 residues. Germline V CDR1 and CDR2: SNHLY, FYNNEI. V dropped 4 bases and J dropped 7; count of bases not matched to a gene: 9. CDR3 in DNA: TGTGCCAGCAGTGGGCCGGGACTAGTGATGAATGAGCAGTTCTTC. Protein: CASSGPGLVMNEQFF.

This chain joins TRBV5-1 and TRBJ2-7; D is uncertain. Trimming shortened V by 3 bases and J by 3 bases, and 10 bases separated the two germline ends. The CDR3 has 13 amino acids. From germline, CDR1 is SGHRS and CDR2 YFSETQ. The DNA of the CDR3 is TGCGCCAGCAGCTCAGGATCAATCTACGAGCAGTACTTC. Residues: CASSSGSIYEQYF.

The chain combines TRBV5-1 with TRBJ2-4; the match to TRBD2 covers 14 bases. Germline V lookup: CDR1 SGHRS, CDR2 YFSETQ. Germline trimming cut 3 bases from V and 1 base from J; bases unmatched to any gene: 12. The CDR3 is 20 amino acids. CDR3 DNA: TGCGCCAGCAGCTGGCTTCCGGGACTAGCGGGAGTGTTGGCCAAAAACATTCAGTACTTC. As protein: CASSWLPGLAGVLAKNIQYF. The complete variable domain, with remaining parts taken from reference TRBV5-1 and TRBJ2-4, reads KAGVTQTPRYLIKTRGQQVTLSCSPISGHRSVSWYQQTPGQGLQFLFEYFSETQRNKGNFPGRFSGRQFSNSRSEMNVSTLELGDSALYLCASSWLPGLAGVLAKNIQYFGAGTRLSVL.

In its sample, this clone was seen a few times. The chain combines TRBV18 with TRBJ1-1; D perhaps matches TRBD1 (6 bases). Germline V gene lookup returns CDR1 KGHSH and CDR2 LQKENI. The CDR3 sequence is 17 residues long. Deletions cut 1 base from V and 1 base from J, with 16 bases between. The CDR3 is CASSPLGRQVENTEAFF. CDR3 coding DNA: TGTGCCAGCTCACCACTTGGGCGACAGGTTGAGAACACTGAAGCTTTCTTT.

The chain combines TRBV7-2 with TRBJ1-2, with TRBD1 as a possible D gene (5 bases). CDR1 and CDR2 from the germline V gene are SGHTA and FQGNSA. Trimming stripped 1 base from V and 5 bases from J, with 5 bases between. This CDR3 is 12 amino acids long. This CDR3 reads CASSLEGYGYTF. CDR3 sequence (DNA): TGTGCCAGCAGCTTAGAGGGGTATGGCTACACCTTC. Together with reference TRBV7-2 and TRBJ1-2, the CDR3 gives the full variable domain: GAGVSQSPSNKVTEKGKDVELRCDPISGHTALYWYRQSLGQGLEFLIYFQGNSAPDKSGLPSDRFSAERTGGSVSTLTIQRTQQEDSAVYLCASSLEGYGYTFGSGTRLTVV.